This T cell receptor (beta chain) appears in the sequencing data of a study of cytomegalovirus exposure and HLA in healthy donors. The V gene's germline CDR1 is LGHNA and CDR2 YSLEER. V lost 2 bases to trimming and J lost 5 bases, with 9 bases between them. This CDR3 has 13 amino acids. Use of 60 Vbeta and 13 Jbeta primers characterized the PCR. Some clones are missing from TCRdb's copy, which holds only in-frame ones; the method was immunoSEQ multiplex PCR. Among some 150,000 clones listed, roughly 84% were seen once. The sequence was obtained from a woman between 18 and 29 years old in good health and CMV-seronegative. The chain couples TRBV4-3 to TRBJ2-5, with D perhaps TRBD1 (5 bases). The sequenced material came from PBMCs. CDR3 amino acids: CASSQYRGETQYF. The CDR3, as DNA: TGCGCCAGCAGCCAATATAGGGGTGAGACCCAGTACTTC.